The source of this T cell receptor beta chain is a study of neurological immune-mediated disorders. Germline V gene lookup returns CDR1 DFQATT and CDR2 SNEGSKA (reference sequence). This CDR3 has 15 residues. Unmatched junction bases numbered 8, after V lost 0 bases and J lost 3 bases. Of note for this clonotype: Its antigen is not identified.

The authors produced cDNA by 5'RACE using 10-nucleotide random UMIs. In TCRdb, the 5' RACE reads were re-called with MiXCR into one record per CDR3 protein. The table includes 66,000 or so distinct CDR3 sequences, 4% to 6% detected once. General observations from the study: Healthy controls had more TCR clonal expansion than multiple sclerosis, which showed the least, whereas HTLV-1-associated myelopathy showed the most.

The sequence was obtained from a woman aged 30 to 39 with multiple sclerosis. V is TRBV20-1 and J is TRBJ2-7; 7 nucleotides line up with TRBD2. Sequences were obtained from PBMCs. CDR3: CSARDFGGKVYEQYF. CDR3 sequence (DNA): TGCAGTGCTAGAGATTTCGGGGGGAAGGTCTACGAGCAGTACTTC.